This T cell receptor (beta chain) was profiled in a study of blood T cell repertoires in COVID-19. Looking at the study overall: From the United States, Italy and Spain came samples of acute and convalescent COVID-19.

Some clones are missing from TCRdb's copy, which holds only in-frame ones; the method was immunoSEQ multiplex PCR. Among some 180,000 clones listed, about 85% were seen once. The TCR comes from a man aged 40-49 years who had recovered from COVID-19. Sequencing was done on a sample of PBMCs or T cells enriched from blood (not recorded which).

In nucleotides, the CDR3 is TGTGCCAGCAGTGAAGCCGGGACTTACACAGATACGCAGTATTTT. As protein: CASSEAGTYTDTQYF. The chain is built from TRBV2 and TRBJ2-3; D might be TRBD2 (6 bases). Deletions cut 0 bases from V and 2 bases from J, with 9 bases between. Germline values: CDR1 SNHLY, CDR2 FYNNEI. CDR3 length equals 15 residues. Complete variable domain (other parts from reference TRBV2 and TRBJ2-3): EPEVTQTPSHQVTQMGQEVILRCVPISNHLYFYWYRQILGQKVEFLVSFYNNEISEKSEIFDDQFSVERPDGSNFTLKIRSTKLEDSAMYFCASSEAGTYTDTQYFGPGTRLTVL.